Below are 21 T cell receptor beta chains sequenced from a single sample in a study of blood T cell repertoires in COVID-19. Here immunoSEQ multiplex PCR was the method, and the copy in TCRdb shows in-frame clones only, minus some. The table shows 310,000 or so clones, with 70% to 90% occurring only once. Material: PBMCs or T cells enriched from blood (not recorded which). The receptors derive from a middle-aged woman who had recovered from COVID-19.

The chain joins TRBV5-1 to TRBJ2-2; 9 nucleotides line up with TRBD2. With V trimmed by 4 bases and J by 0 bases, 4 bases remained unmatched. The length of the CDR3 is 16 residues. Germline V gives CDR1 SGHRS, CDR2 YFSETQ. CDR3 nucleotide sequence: TGCGCCAGCAGCCCAGGACTAGCGACGAACACCGGGGAGCTGTTTTTT. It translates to CASSPGLATNTGELFF.

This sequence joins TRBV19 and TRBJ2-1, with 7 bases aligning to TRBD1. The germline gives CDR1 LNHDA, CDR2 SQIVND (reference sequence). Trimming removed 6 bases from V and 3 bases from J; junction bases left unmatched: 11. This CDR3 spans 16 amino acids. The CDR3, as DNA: TGTGCCAGTAGCTCAAATAGGGGGCCCTACTACAATGAGCAGTTCTTC. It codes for CASSSNRGPYYNEQFF.

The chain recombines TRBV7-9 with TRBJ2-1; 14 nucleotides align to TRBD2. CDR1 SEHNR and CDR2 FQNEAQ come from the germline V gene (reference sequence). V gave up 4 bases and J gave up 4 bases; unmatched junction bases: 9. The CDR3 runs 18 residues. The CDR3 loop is CASSSKTSGGALYNEQFF. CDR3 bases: TGTGCCAGCAGCTCCAAGACTAGCGGGGGGGCTTTGTACAATGAGCAGTTCTTC.

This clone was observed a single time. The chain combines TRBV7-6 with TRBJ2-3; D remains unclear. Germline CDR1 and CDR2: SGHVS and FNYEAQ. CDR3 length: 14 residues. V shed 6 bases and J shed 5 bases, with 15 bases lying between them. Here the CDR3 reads CASRINPRLDTQYF. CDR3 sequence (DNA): TGTGCCAGCAGAATAAATCCCAGATTAGATACGCAGTATTTT.

CDR3 amino acids: CASSPQGNQPQHF. In DNA form, the CDR3 reads TGTGCCAGCAGCCCCCAGGGCAATCAGCCCCAGCATTTT. The chain recombines TRBV7-9 with TRBJ1-5; D gene ambiguous. The length of the CDR3 is 13 residues. Germline-derived CDR1 and CDR2 are SEHNR and FQNEAQ (reference sequence). V lost 5 bases and J 2 bases, leaving 7 bases between the germline ends. The variable domain in full, with the rest retrieved from reference TRBV7-9 and TRBJ1-5, is DTGVSQNPRHKITKRGQNVTFRCDPISEHNRLYWYRQTLGQGPEFLTYFQNEAQLEKSRLLSDRFSAERPKGSFSTLEIQRTEQGDSAMYLCASSPQGNQPQHFGDGTRLSIL.

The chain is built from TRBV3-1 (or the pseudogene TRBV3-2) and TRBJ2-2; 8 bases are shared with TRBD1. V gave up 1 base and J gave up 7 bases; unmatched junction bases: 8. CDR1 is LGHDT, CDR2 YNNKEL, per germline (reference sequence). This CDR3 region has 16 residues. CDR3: CASSQAGDRPHGELFF. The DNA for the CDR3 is TGTGCCAGCAGCCAAGCCGGGGACAGGCCCCACGGGGAGCTGTTTTTT.

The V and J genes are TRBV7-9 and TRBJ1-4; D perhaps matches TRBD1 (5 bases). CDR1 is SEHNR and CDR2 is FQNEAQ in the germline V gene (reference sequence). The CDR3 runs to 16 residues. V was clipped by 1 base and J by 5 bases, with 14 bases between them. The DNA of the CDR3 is TGTGCCAGCAGCTTAGACGGGAGGGGACCAAATGAAAAACTGTTTTTT. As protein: CASSLDGRGPNEKLFF.

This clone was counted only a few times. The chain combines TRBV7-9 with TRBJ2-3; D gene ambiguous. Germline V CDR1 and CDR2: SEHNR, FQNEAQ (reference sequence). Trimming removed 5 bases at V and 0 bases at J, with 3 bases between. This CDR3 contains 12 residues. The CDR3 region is CASSLSTDTQYF. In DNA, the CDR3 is TGTGCCAGCAGCCTTAGCACAGATACGCAGTATTTT.

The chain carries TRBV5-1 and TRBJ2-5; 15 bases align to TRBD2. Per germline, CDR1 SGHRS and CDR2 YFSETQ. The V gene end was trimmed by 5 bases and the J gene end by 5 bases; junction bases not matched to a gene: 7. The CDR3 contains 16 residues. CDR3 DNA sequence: TGCGCCAGCAGTCTTACGGGACTAGCGGGAGGCGAGACCCAGTACTTC. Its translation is CASSLTGLAGGETQYF.

CDR3: CASSLGRQLWNEQYF. In DNA, the CDR3 is TGCGCCAGCAGCTTGGGTCGACAGCTCTGGAACGAGCAGTACTTC. V gene TRBV5-1 combines with J gene TRBJ2-7, with D perhaps matching TRBD1 (5 bases). Trimming removed 0 bases from V and 5 bases from J, with 15 bases in between. In germline, CDR1 is SGHRS, CDR2 YFSETQ. The CDR3 consists of 15 residues.

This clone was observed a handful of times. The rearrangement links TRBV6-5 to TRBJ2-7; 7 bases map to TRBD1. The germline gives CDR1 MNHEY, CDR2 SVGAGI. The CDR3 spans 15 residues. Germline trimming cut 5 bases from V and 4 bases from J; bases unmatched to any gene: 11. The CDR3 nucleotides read TGTGCCAGCAGTCCCCAGACAGGGAACTTTTACGAGCAGTACTTC. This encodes CASSPQTGNFYEQYF.

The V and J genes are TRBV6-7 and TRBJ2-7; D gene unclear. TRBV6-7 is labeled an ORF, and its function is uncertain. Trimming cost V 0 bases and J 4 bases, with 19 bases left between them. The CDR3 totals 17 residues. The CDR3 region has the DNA TGTGCCAGCAGTTACTCGATTCTGGTGAGGCAGTTTTACGAGCAGTACTTC. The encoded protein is CASSYSILVRQFYEQYF.

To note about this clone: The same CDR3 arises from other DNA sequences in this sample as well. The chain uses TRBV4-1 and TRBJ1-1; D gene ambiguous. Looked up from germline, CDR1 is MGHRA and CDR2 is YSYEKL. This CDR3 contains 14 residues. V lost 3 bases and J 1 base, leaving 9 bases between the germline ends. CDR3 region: CASSHRQGNTEAFF. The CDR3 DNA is TGCGCCAGCAGCCACCGACAAGGGAACACTGAAGCTTTCTTT.

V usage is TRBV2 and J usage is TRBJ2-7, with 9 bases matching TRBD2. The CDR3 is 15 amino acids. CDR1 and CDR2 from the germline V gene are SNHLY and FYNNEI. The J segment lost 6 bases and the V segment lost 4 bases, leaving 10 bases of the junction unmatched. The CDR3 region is CASSVWGLAGSEQYF. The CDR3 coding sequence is TGTGCCAGCAGTGTATGGGGGCTAGCGGGATCCGAGCAGTACTTC.

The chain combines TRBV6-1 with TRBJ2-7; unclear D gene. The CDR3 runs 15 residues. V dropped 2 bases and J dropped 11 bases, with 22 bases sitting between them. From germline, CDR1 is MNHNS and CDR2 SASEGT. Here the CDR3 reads CASSENLGPSGLEYF. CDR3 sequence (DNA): TGTGCCAGCAGTGAAAACCTAGGCCCCTCCGGGTTGGAGTACTTC.

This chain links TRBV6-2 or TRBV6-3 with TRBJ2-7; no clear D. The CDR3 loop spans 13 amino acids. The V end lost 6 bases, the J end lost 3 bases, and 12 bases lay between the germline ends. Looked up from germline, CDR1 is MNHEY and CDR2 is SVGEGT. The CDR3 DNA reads TGTGCCAGCAGCCTCCTCTCTCGCTACGAGCAGTACTTC. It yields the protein CASSLLSRYEQYF.

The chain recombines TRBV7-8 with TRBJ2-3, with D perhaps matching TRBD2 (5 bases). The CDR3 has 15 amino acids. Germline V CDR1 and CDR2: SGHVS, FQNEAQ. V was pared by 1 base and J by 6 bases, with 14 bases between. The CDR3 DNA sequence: TGTGCCAGCAGCTTAGTACAGCCAGGCGGGGATACGCAGTATTTT. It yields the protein CASSLVQPGGDTQYF.

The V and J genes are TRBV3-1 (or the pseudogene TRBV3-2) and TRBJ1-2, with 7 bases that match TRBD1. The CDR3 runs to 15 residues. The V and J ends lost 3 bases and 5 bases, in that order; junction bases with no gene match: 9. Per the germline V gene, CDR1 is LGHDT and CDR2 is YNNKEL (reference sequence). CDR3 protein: CASSQVRDSSYGYTF. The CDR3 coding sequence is TGTGCCAGCAGCCAGGTTAGGGACAGTAGTTATGGCTACACCTTC.

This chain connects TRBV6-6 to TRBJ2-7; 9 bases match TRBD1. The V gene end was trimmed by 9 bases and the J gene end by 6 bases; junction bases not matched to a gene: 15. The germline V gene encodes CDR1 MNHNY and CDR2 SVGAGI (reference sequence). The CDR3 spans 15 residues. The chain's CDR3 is CASTAREQGAREQYF. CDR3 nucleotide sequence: TGTGCCAGTACAGCCCGTGAACAGGGGGCGCGCGAGCAGTACTTC.

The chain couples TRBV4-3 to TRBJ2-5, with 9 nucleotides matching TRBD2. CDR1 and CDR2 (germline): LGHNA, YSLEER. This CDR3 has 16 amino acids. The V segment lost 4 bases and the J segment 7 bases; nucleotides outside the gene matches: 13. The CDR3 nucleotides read TGCGCCAGCAGCCTCTCTCGCGGGGGGGCCCTGGGGACCCAGTACTTC. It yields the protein CASSLSRGGALGTQYF.

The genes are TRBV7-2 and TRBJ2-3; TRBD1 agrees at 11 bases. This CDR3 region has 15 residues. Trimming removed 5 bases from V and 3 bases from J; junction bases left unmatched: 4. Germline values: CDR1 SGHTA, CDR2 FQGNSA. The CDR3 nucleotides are TGTGCCAGCAGCCCGGGACAGGGGGTGACAGATACGCAGTATTTT. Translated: CASSPGQGVTDTQYF.